The source of this T cell receptor (beta chain) is a study of response to subunit inactivated influenza vaccine. This clonotype occurred a few times. No antigen is known for it. Study outcomes and limitations: The authors proposed limited new T cell recruitment per seasonal influenza vaccination.

The CDR3 length is 15 residues. The V end was cut by 5 bases, the J end by 5 bases, with 16 bases between. Germline V gene data show CDR1 as SEHNR and CDR2 as FQNEAQ (reference sequence). TCRdb analysed the RT-PCR reads with MiXCR anew, one entry per CDR3 protein. Counted here are hundreds of thousands of distinct CDR3 sequences, more than 15% occurring once; the ten biggest clones make up 3%. This sequence originates from a man in his fifties or sixties who received an inactivated influenza vaccine. This specimen was CD4+ T cells sorted from PBMCs, taken roughly 24 months after vaccination. The J gene is TRBJ2-1, the V gene TRBV7-9; a weak D match, TRBD1 (6 bases). The CDR3, as DNA: TGTGCCAGCAGCCTCACAGGGTCTAGAAACAATGAGCAGTTCTTC. Translated, it gives CASSLTGSRNNEQFF.